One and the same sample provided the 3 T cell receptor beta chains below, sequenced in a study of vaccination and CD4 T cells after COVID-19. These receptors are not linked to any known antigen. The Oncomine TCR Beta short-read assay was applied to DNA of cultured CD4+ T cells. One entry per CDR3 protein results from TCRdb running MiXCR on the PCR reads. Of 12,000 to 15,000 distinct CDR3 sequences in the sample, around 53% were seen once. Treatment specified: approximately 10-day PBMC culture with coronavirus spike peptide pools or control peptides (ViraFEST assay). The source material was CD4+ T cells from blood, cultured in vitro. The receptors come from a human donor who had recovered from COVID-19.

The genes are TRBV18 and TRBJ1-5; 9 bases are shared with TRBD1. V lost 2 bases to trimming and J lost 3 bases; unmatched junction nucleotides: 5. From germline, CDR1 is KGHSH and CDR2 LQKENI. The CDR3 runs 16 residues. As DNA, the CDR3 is TGTGCCAGCTCACCATTGGGACAGGGCAACAATCAGCCCCAGCATTTT. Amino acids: CASSPLGQGNNQPQHF.

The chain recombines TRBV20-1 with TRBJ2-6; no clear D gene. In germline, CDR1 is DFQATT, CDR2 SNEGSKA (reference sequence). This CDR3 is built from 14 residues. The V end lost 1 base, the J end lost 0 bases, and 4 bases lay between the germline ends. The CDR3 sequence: CSARVDSGANVLTF. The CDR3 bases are TGCAGTGCTAGAGTCGACTCTGGGGCCAACGTCCTGACTTTC.

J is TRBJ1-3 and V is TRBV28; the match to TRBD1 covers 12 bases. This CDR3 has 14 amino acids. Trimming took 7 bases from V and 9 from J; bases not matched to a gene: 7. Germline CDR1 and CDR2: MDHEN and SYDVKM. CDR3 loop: CASKPGQGASTIYF. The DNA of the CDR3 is TGTGCCAGCAAGCCGGGACAGGGGGCGAGCACCATATATTTT.